The 31 T cell receptor beta chains listed next were all sequenced from one sample in a study of T cell repertoires in cytomegalovirus infection. TCRdb re-derived calls from the reads in MiXCR, one entry per CDR3 protein. The top ten clones hold about 14% of a sample with about 920,000 distinct CDR3 sequences, roughly 30% of them seen once. These TCRs are of unknown antigen specificity. Material: cultured CD8+ T cells from PBMCs, obtained from culture after CMV antigen stimulation. These receptors were obtained from a human donor in good health (CMV status not recorded). Some clones in this sample may be carry-over from other donors' samples.

This clonotype was counted at least ten times. The chain joins TRBV7-6 to TRBJ1-5; D unresolved. V gave up 1 base and J gave up 9 bases, with 13 bases separating them. This CDR3 is built from 14 residues. Germline V gene lookup returns CDR1 SGHVS and CDR2 FNYEAQ. DNA of the CDR3: TGTGCCAGCAGCTTAGGGGGAATCGCGACGCCCCAGCATTTT. It codes for CASSLGGIATPQHF.

This clonotype has a count of ten or more. The gene calls are TRBV11-2 and TRBJ2-1; possible D gene TRBD1, 5 bases. Germline values: CDR1 SGHAT, CDR2 FQNNGV. Trimming shortened V by 6 bases and J by 4 bases, and 10 bases separated the two germline ends. This CDR3 is 13 amino acids long. DNA for the CDR3: TGTGCCAGCAGGGAAGCAGGGTACAATGAGCAGTTCTTC. Translating gives CASREAGYNEQFF.

The V call is TRBV2, the J call TRBJ2-7; TRBD1 might be the D (6 bases). The V and J ends lost 2 bases and 2 bases respectively, with 13 bases between them. CDR3 size: 15 residues. Germline CDR1 reads SNHLY; CDR2 reads FYNNEI. Written as DNA, the CDR3 is TGTGCCAGCAGTGAAATCCGGGACACAACCTACGAGCAGTACTTC. This encodes CASSEIRDTTYEQYF.

CDR3 residues: CASGTPGQNSYEQYF. The CDR3 DNA sequence: TGTGCCAGCGGAACACCGGGACAGAACTCCTACGAGCAGTACTTC. This chain joins TRBV2 and TRBJ2-7, with 7 bases fitting TRBD1. The CDR3 runs 15 residues. With V trimmed by 8 bases and J by 0 bases, 10 bases remained unmatched. CDR1 SNHLY and CDR2 FYNNEI come from the germline V gene.

This clonotype occurred a few times. The V gene is TRBV10-2, the J gene TRBJ2-1, with a tentative D call TRBD1 (6 bases). Germline CDR1 is WSHSY and CDR2 is SAAADI. There are 14 residues in the CDR3. V gave up 8 bases and J gave up 2 bases, with 13 bases separating them. CDR3 sequence: CASLRRQAYNEQFF. DNA for the CDR3: TGCGCCAGCCTGCGGAGACAGGCCTACAATGAGCAGTTCTTC.

Concerning this clonotype: A much larger clone sits a single nucleotide away, making a read error possible. The genes are TRBV7-2 and TRBJ1-5, with TRBD1 identical over 8 bases. V dropped 8 bases and J dropped 3; count of bases not matched to a gene: 9. CDR3 size: 15 residues. CDR1 SGHTA and CDR2 FQGNSA come from the germline V gene. DNA of the CDR3: TGTGCCAGCCGCGCCGGGACAGGCCTCAATCAGCCCCAGCATTTT. Translating it yields CASRAGTGLNQPQHF.

This clonotype was recorded many times. The CDR3 bases are TGTGCCAGCAGCACGACAGGGTTAAATGAGCAGTTCTTC. Protein: CASSTTGLNEQFF. The chain has TRBV12-3 or TRBV12-4 and TRBJ2-1; TRBD1 aligns across 7 bases. J was trimmed by 7 bases and V by 6 bases; bases with no gene match: 6. The CDR3 loop spans 13 amino acids.

This clonotype has more than one count but fewer than ten. The rearrangement uses TRBV7-6 and TRBJ1-1; D is possibly TRBD1 (5 bases). The V gene lost 8 bases and the J gene lost 1 base, with 11 bases spanning the gap. In germline, CDR1 is SGHVS, CDR2 FNYEAQ. The CDR3 is made up of 13 amino acids. The CDR3 DNA follows: TGTGCCAGCCTCCAGGGTGGGAACACTGAAGCTTTCTTT. This translates into CASLQGGNTEAFF.

This clonotype was seen more than once but under ten times. The chain has TRBV6-1 and TRBJ1-5, with TRBD1 matching 9 bases. The CDR3 sequence is 13 residues long. The germline CDR1 and CDR2 sequences are MNHNS and SASEGT. V shed 8 bases and J 6 bases; nucleotides not matched to a gene: 5. The CDR3, as DNA: TGTGCCAGCTCATGGACAGGGGCTCAGCCCCAGCATTTT. Translation gives CASSWTGAQPQHF.

This clonotype occurred a few times. The V call is TRBV5-1, the J call TRBJ1-1; maybe TRBD1 (6 bases). Germline CDR1 is SGHRS and CDR2 is YFSETQ. CDR3 length equals 17 residues. The germline V and J ends were trimmed by 2 bases and 1 base, with 18 bases remaining between them. The CDR3: CASSLRSLGRGNTEAFF. The CDR3 coding sequence is TGCGCCAGCAGCTTACGGTCACTTGGCAGGGGGAACACTGAAGCTTTCTTT.

As to this clonotype: A clone one base away is much larger, so this may be a read error. This sequence joins TRBV7-9 and TRBJ2-1; 10 bases are a match to TRBD2. Germline lookup yields CDR1 SEHNR and CDR2 FQNEAQ (reference sequence). This CDR3 is 18 amino acids long. In DNA form, the CDR3 reads TGTGCCAGCAGCTTAGAGGCTAGCGGGGGTTTCTCCTACACTGAGCAGTTCTTC. Translated: CASSLEASGGFSYTEQFF.

The chain uses TRBV12-3 or TRBV12-4 and TRBJ2-1, with D possibly TRBD1 on 5 matching bases. The V end was cut by 7 bases, the J end by 9 bases, with 10 bases between. The CDR3 consists of 11 residues. CDR3 region: CASNIGAEQFF. In DNA form, the CDR3 reads TGTGCCAGCAATATAGGGGCTGAGCAGTTCTTC.

The chain employs TRBV7-2 and TRBJ1-2, with 11 positions matching TRBD1. Germline-derived CDR1 and CDR2 are SGHTA and FQGNSA. Trimming took 2 bases from V and 8 from J; bases not matched to a gene: 4. CDR3 length equals 14 residues. CDR3 region: CASSLRDRGVGYTF. Here the CDR3 DNA reads TGTGCCAGCAGCTTAAGGGACAGGGGGGTGGGCTACACCTTC. The variable domain in full, with the rest retrieved from reference TRBV7-2 and TRBJ1-2, is GAGVSQSPSNKVTEKGKDVELRCDPISGHTALYWYRQSLGQGLEFLIYFQGNSAPDKSGLPSDRFSAERTGGSVSTLTIQRTQQEDSAVYLCASSLRDRGVGYTFGSGTRLTVV.

The table lists this clonotype with a few counts. The rearrangement links TRBV5-1 to TRBJ2-5, with D perhaps matching TRBD2 (6 bases). V dropped 9 bases and J dropped 5 bases, with 17 bases sitting between them. Germline V CDR1 and CDR2: SGHRS, YFSETQ. The CDR3 is made up of 13 amino acids. Here the CDR3 reads CATRRNLAETQYF. Here the CDR3 DNA reads TGCGCCACTCGTCGGAACCTAGCGGAGACCCAGTACTTC.

This clonotype was counted once. The junction departs from germline at one end; a sequencing error may be responsible. The rearrangement links TRBV27 to TRBJ1-5; D may be TRBD1 (6 bases). The CDR3 contains 16 residues. The germline CDR1 and CDR2 sequences are MNHEY and SMNVEV (reference sequence). CDR3 bases: TGTGCCAGCAGTTTCGGGGGGGCAGATAGCAATCAGCCCCACCATTTT. Amino acid sequence: CASSFGGADSNQPHHF.

This chain connects TRBV29-1 to TRBJ2-3; D unclear. The V gene's germline CDR1 is SQVTM and CDR2 ANQGSEA. The CDR3 extends over 12 amino acids. V was clipped by 7 bases and J by 2 bases, with 10 bases between them. The CDR3 spells CSATVFTDTQYF. In DNA form, the CDR3 reads TGCAGCGCCACGGTATTCACAGATACGCAGTATTTT.

V usage is TRBV18 and J usage is TRBJ2-5; the match to TRBD2 covers 11 bases. Trimming took 5 bases from V and 0 from J; bases not matched to a gene: 5. This CDR3 is built from 16 residues. CDR1 KGHSH and CDR2 LQKENI come from the germline V gene. CDR3 nucleotides: TGTGCCAGCTCAACCGGGACTAGCGGACACCAAGAGACCCAGTACTTC. Translated, it gives CASSTGTSGHQETQYF.

This clonotype showed up many times. The genes are TRBV7-2 and TRBJ2-1; D possibly uses TRBD1 or TRBD2 (5 bases each). Germline CDR1 and CDR2: SGHTA and FQGNSA. V gave up 4 bases and J gave up 5 bases, with 27 bases separating them. The CDR3 covers 19 residues. The CDR3 loop is CASSSGISGPGRGNNEQFF. CDR3 nucleotide sequence: TGTGCCAGCAGCTCCGGGATATCGGGGCCAGGACGAGGGAACAATGAGCAGTTCTTC. The full variable domain, its missing parts supplied by reference TRBV7-2 and TRBJ2-1, is GAGVSQSPSNKVTEKGKDVELRCDPISGHTALYWYRQSLGQGLEFLIYFQGNSAPDKSGLPSDRFSAERTGGSVSTLTIQRTQQEDSAVYLCASSSGISGPGRGNNEQFFGPGTRLTVL.

The gene calls are TRBV6-8 and TRBJ1-4, with a tentative D call TRBD1 (6 bases). The CDR3 has 14 amino acids. Trimming pared 0 bases from V and 10 bases from J, leaving 12 bases between. The germline gives CDR1 MNHGY, CDR2 SAAAGT. CDR3 loop: CASSYSGGLGKLFF. CDR3 in DNA: TGTGCCAGCAGTTACTCCGGGGGGCTAGGAAAACTGTTTTTT.

This clonotype has just a few counts. The chain combines TRBV10-3 with TRBJ1-6, with D perhaps TRBD1 (6 bases). With 0 bases removed from V and 7 bases from J, the gap between germline ends came to 13 bases. CDR3 length: 16 residues. From germline, CDR1 is ENHRY and CDR2 SYGVKD. CDR3 sequence (DNA): TGTGCCATCAGTGAGTCCCAGACAGGCACAAATTCACCCCTCCACTTT. It specifies CAISESQTGTNSPLHF.

This clonotype was observed many times. The rearrangement links TRBV11-2 to TRBJ1-1; D gene uncertain. CDR3 length equals 12 residues. Germline lookup yields CDR1 SGHAT and CDR2 FQNNGV. Trimming left V 0 bases short and J 7 bases short, with 6 bases between. DNA of the CDR3: TGTGCCAGCAGCTTAGACGGGTATGAAGCTTTCTTT. Its translation is CASSLDGYEAFF.

This clonotype was observed many times. V gene TRBV6-1 combines with J gene TRBJ2-7, with D uncertain. CDR1 MNHNS and CDR2 SASEGT come from the germline V gene. The germline V and J ends were trimmed by 2 bases and 5 bases, with 7 bases remaining between them. This CDR3 region has 12 residues. CDR3 bases: TGTGCCAGCAGTGAAATAGGAAACGAGCAGTACTTC. Amino acid sequence: CASSEIGNEQYF.

This clonotype appeared many times. The chain joins TRBV7-6 to TRBJ1-1; TRBD1 matches 8 bases. With 9 bases clipped from V and 3 bases from J, the junction kept 9 bases outside the gene matches. The CDR3 extends over 14 amino acids. Germline CDR1 SGHVS, CDR2 FNYEAQ. The CDR3 loop reads CASSVDRGDTEAFF. The CDR3 DNA sequence: TGTGCCAGTAGTGTTGACAGGGGAGACACTGAAGCTTTCTTT.

CDR3 bases: TGTGCCAGCAGCCCAACTATTGGGGGAGACCCTTCCACAGATACGCAGTATTTT. This codes for CASSPTIGGDPSTDTQYF. V gene TRBV7-3 combines with J gene TRBJ2-3; D may match TRBD1 or TRBD2 (5 bases each). V was trimmed by 5 bases and J by 2 bases, leaving 23 bases between them. The germline V gene encodes CDR1 SGHTA and CDR2 FQGTGA. The CDR3 is made up of 18 amino acids.

This chain connects TRBV5-1 to TRBJ1-1; D remains ambiguous. V gave up 9 bases and J gave up 1 base, with 10 bases separating them. The CDR3 totals 12 residues. Germline V CDR1 and CDR2: SGHRS, YFSETQ. CDR3 sequence reads: CANRVGNTEAFF. CDR3 DNA: TGCGCCAACAGAGTCGGGAACACTGAAGCTTTCTTT.

This chain uses TRBV27 with TRBJ2-1, with 9 bases lining up with TRBD2. The CDR3 spans 16 residues. Looked up from germline, CDR1 is MNHEY and CDR2 is SMNVEV (reference sequence). Trimming took 0 bases from V and 4 from J; bases not matched to a gene: 4. The CDR3 DNA sequence: TGTGCCAGCAGTTTATCGCGGGGGGGACGGTACAATGAGCAGTTCTTC. Amino acid sequence: CASSLSRGGRYNEQFF.

In this sample, this clonotype turned up a few times. The gene calls are TRBV20-1 and TRBJ2-7, with D uncertain. V was cut by 3 bases and J by 3 bases, with 6 bases left in between. Germline V gene data show CDR1 as DFQATT and CDR2 as SNEGSKA (reference sequence). The CDR3 consists of 11 residues. CDR3 sequence reads: CSASGSYEQYF. Written as DNA, the CDR3 is TGCAGTGCTAGTGGCAGCTACGAGCAGTACTTC.

Only a few counts were recorded for this clonotype. The rearrangement uses TRBV20-1 and TRBJ2-1; 11 nucleotides match TRBD1. The germline gives CDR1 DFQATT, CDR2 SNEGSKA (reference sequence). Trimming took 4 bases from V and 2 from J; bases not matched to a gene: 7. There are 16 residues in the CDR3. CDR3: CSANRPGQGAYNEQFF. In DNA, the CDR3 is TGCAGTGCTAATAGGCCGGGACAGGGGGCCTACAATGAGCAGTTCTTC.

The table lists this clonotype with many counts. The chain joins TRBV12-3 or TRBV12-4 to TRBJ1-1; D is unclear. The V gene lost 8 bases and the J gene lost 10 bases, with 17 bases spanning the gap. The CDR3 loop spans 12 amino acids. CDR3 sequence: CASAKGPLGAFF. CDR3 nucleotides: TGTGCCAGCGCCAAAGGGCCACTTGGAGCTTTCTTT.

The chain employs TRBV6-5 and TRBJ2-5; 9 bases line up with TRBD2. The V segment lost 2 bases and the J segment 2 bases; nucleotides outside the gene matches: 9. CDR3 length equals 17 residues. Looked up from germline, CDR1 is MNHEY and CDR2 is SVGAGI. The CDR3 region is CASSYVMGLAKQETQYF. In DNA, the CDR3 is TGTGCCAGCAGTTACGTAATGGGACTAGCAAAACAAGAGACCCAGTACTTC.

This clonotype appeared a few times. V usage is TRBV5-1 and J usage is TRBJ2-1, with TRBD2 matching over 14 bases. The germline V gene encodes CDR1 SGHRS and CDR2 YFSETQ. The CDR3 consists of 20 residues. Trimming removed 0 bases from V and 8 bases from J; junction bases left unmatched: 16. CDR3 in amino acids: CASSLVPGLAGAVRGDEQFF. In DNA form, the CDR3 reads TGCGCCAGCAGCTTGGTACCGGGACTAGCGGGGGCCGTTAGAGGGGATGAGCAGTTCTTC.